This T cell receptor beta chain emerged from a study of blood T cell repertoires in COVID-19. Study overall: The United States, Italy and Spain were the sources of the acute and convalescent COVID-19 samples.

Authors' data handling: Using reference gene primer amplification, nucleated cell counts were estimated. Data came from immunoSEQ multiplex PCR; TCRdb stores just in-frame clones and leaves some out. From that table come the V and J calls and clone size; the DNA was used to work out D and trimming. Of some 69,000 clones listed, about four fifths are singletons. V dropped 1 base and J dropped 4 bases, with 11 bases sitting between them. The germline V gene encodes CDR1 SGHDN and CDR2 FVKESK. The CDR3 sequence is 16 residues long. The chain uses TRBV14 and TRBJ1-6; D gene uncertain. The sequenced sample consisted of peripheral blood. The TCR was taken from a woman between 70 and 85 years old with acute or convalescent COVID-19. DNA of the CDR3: TGTGCCAGCAGCCAAGCTATGGCGGATTATAATTCACCCCTCCACTTT. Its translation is CASSQAMADYNSPLHF.